Below, one T cell receptor beta chain is given with its context. These data are taken from a study of blood T cell repertoires in COVID-19. In the study overall: From T cells, B-cell-depleted T cells, or PBMCs came the material, which was cDNA or gDNA.

The table came from immunoSEQ multiplex PCR; TCRdb's copy has only in-frame clones and leaves some out. The table lists over 45,000 clones, almost 90% of them singletons, with 8.5% in the top ten. CDR3 length: 14 residues. In germline, CDR1 is MNHEY, CDR2 SVGAGI. Between the trimmed V and J ends, which lost 2 bases and 10 bases, there was a span of 17 bases. This receptor was identified in a man in his fifties or sixties with active COVID-19. The chain carries TRBV6-5 and TRBJ1-2, with a possible D match to TRBD1 (5 bases). The sample was peripheral blood. The CDR3 reads CASSYGWQGRTYTF. The DNA of the CDR3 is TGTGCCAGCAGTTACGGGTGGCAGGGCAGGACCTACACCTTC.